This TCR beta chain derives from a study of blood T cell repertoires in COVID-19. As for the study in general: Collection of acute and convalescent COVID-19 samples took place in the United States, Italy and Spain. PBMCs, B-cell-depleted T cells, or T cells were the source of the cDNA or gDNA that made up the material.

This CDR3 is built from 14 residues. The germline gives CDR1 MNHEY, CDR2 SMNVEV (reference sequence). V was pared by 2 bases and J by 8 bases, with 12 bases between. How the authors handled the data: Reference gene primers were amplified, and this amplification served to estimate nucleated cell counts. Produced via immunoSEQ multiplex PCR; TCRdb's table is partial and in-frame only. The DNA was the basis for D and trimming; V, J and clone size are from that table. The sample includes some 100,000 clones, about nine tenths of them seen just once. The sequenced sample was peripheral blood. The origin of this receptor is a human donor with active COVID-19. The donor label of this sample is uncertain. This chain joins TRBV27 and TRBJ1-4, with D perhaps TRBD1 (5 bases). In nucleotides, the CDR3 is TGTGCCAGCAGTTTAGGCAGGGTAGGCGAAAAACTGTTTTTT. As protein: CASSLGRVGEKLFF.